This T cell receptor (beta chain) originates from a study of cytomegalovirus exposure and HLA in healthy donors. Study-wide background: Unique TCRs from HLA-typed donors, 65 million to 85 million of them, were held in an early data release. Findings and caveats of the study: Data from an earlier analysis indicated that most TCR beta V segments were productive either about 87% or about 30% of the time.

A word on this clone: Its antigen remains unknown.

The CDR3 totals 13 residues. The germline CDR1 and CDR2 sequences are MNHNS and SASEGT. V lost 5 bases, J lost 10 bases, and 12 bases lay in between. The PCR had 60 Vbeta and 13 Jbeta primers. In the original analysis: In a later analysis, of 79 million or so unique beta chains, around 11 million appeared in at least two donors. This table comes from immunoSEQ multiplex PCR, and its TCRdb copy is limited to in-frame clones, with some not included. That table is the source of V, J and clone size, and D and trimming were worked out from the DNA. The table has approximately 77,000 clones, just over 70% seen once.

This chain connects TRBV6-1 to TRBJ1-6; tentatively, D is TRBD1 (6 bases). The sample taken for sequencing was PBMCs. This TCR was sampled from a man between 60 and 75 years old in good health and CMV-seropositive. In nucleotides, the CDR3 is TGTGCCAGCAGTAACAGGGTGGACTCACCCCTCCACTTT. As protein: CASSNRVDSPLHF.